The T cell receptor (beta chain) under discussion was sequenced for a study of T cell responses to AZD1222 COVID-19 vaccine (dated by TCRdb to about 2021). About the study as a whole: Because spike-specific TCR depth and breadth did not differ between the two schedules, AZD1222 recipients who got a second dose at roughly 4 weeks were pooled with those who got a second dose at roughly 12 weeks. A total of 230 to 250 trial participants underwent TCR sequencing, of whom some 210 received two doses of AZD1222 and about 25 received two doses of the MenACWY control vaccine. Trial participants were enrolled by age into subgroups of 18-55, 56-69 and 70-plus years, and about 150, 27 and 61 TCR-sequenced participants, respectively, were included in these subgroups. The paper as a whole reports these results and caveats: A significant rise in spike-specific TCR breadth and depth was observed after two AZD1222 doses relative to day 0 and relative to MenACWY recipients. Reportedly, almost half of the unique spike-specific TCRs recognized epitopes lying outside the regions that are mutated in the B.1.351 and B.1.1.7 variants. The whole spike protein was spanned by vaccine-associated CD4 TCRs, and dominant responses were seen in regions 160-218 and 743-854. Because no samples from the day 14 peak response were available, repertoires could be characterized only after the peak T cell response. The 56-69-year group was small, and its depth increase did not reach significance, likely because of low power. Conclusions about previously exposed vaccinees were limited because only five to seven AZD1222 recipients were SARS-CoV-2 seropositive at baseline. Participants were mostly white British and included more females than males, and it was suggested by the authors that clonal diversity may have been underestimated.

V is clipped by 5 bases and J by 4 bases, and the sequence between their germline boundaries is 9 bases long. The CDR3 starts with the cysteine, ends with the phenylalanine, and has 12 residues. Left in the record is the CDR3 DNA by itself, 36 bases read in frame from the first base. The CDR3 regions of human TCRbeta chains were analyzed by immunosequencing. In the authors' own workflow: Repertoire TCRs were matched against a reference library of SARS-CoV-2-specific TCRs generated with the MIRA antigen-specificity platform. Breadth was defined as the fraction of unique TCRs that were SARS-CoV-2-associated, and depth was defined as the fraction of total T cells that were SARS-CoV-2-associated. Using the MIRA data, every spike-specific TCR was mapped to the spike region that the TCR reacted to and assigned to either a CD4 or a CD8 class. Log10-transformed breadth and depth values were compared by one-way ANOVA with Sidak's multiple comparisons tests. TCRdb obtained this table from immuneACCESS and retained in-frame rearrangements with V and J assigned. These tables miss some clones; where compared with another copy, unresolved V genes account for less than half of the shortfall, and the remainder is unexplained. That table is the source of V, J and clone size, and D and trimming were worked out from the DNA. Counted in this sample were over 100,000 clones; about nine tenths of them appeared once. The ten largest clonotypes hold over 3.5% of the sample.

Notes on this clone: The clone's antigen remains unknown. Nothing much larger sits one base from this clone, and base qualities are not available.

The time point label on this specimen signifies: baseline before first vaccination. The vaccinee samples were drawn from two UK trials, COV001 and COV002, one of which was a single-blind randomized controlled phase 2/3 trial testing AZD1222 (ChAdOx1 nCoV-19) in healthy adults. Trial participant PBMC samples were collected at day 0 and day 28 after the second dose for TCRbeta chain sequencing. The sample here was peripheral blood, taken on day 0 of AZD1222 vaccination. The receptor was derived from an adult in good health. The chain couples TRBV12-3 or TRBV12-4 to TRBJ2-7, with a tentative D gene TRBD1 over 5 matching bases. The CDR3: CASSITGYEQYF. Here is the DNA: TGTGCCAGCAGTATCACAGGATACGAGCAGTACTTC.